The present T cell receptor beta chain was sequenced within a study of shared clonotypes between healthy human individuals. Turning to the study itself: The donor pool was made up of two women and a few men aged 18 to 49.

Comment on this clone: The antigen is undetermined.

Authors' methods: Sequence data from immunoSEQ were junction-only and lacked quality scores; consequently, filtering differed. The protocol was immunoSEQ multiplex PCR, while the TCRdb copy is restricted to in-frame clones and leaves out a portion. D and trimming come from the DNA, and the V and J calls and clone size come from that table. Of over a million clones in the sample, roughly 80% are singletons; the top ten hold approximately 1.3%. None of the donors, who were healthy HIV-negative adults, had recently had acute infections or vaccinations. Germline trimming cut 4 bases from V and 5 bases from J; bases unmatched to any gene: 12. Germline CDR1 and CDR2: SGHRS and YFSETQ. This CDR3 comprises 16 residues. Study outcomes and limitations: Despite large depth, sorted-subset datasets appeared incompletely sequenced.

The TCR was taken from a man between 18 and 35 years old in good health. The sequenced sample was memory CD4+ T cells sorted from blood. Regarding subset: CD45RA-negative fraction. The chain has TRBV5-1 and TRBJ2-5, with 9 bases identical to TRBD1. DNA for the CDR3: TGCGCCAGCAGCACGGGACAGGGATCGATCCACGAGACCCAGTACTTC. Its translation: CASSTGQGSIHETQYF.